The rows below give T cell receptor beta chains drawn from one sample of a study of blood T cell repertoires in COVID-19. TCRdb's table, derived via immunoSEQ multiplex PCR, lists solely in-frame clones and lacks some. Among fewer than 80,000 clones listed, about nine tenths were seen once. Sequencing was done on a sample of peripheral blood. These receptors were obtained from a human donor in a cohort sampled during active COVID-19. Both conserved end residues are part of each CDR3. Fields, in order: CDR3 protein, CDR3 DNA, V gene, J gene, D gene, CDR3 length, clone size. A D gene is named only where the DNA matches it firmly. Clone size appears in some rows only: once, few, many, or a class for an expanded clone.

CASSQASLRSGELFF	TGTGCCAGCAGCCAAGCTTCCCTCCGTTCCGGGGAGCTGTTTTTT	TRBV3-1/TRBV3-2	TRBJ2-2	.	15	.
CASSPSWGTVNEKLFF	TGCGCCAGCAGCCCGTCTTGGGGGACAGTTAATGAAAAACTGTTTTTT	TRBV5-1	TRBJ1-4	TRBD1	16	.
CASSETSGGAILFNEQFF	TGTGCCAGCAGCGAAACTAGCGGGGGGGCCATTTTGTTCAATGAGCAGTTCTTC	TRBV3-1/TRBV3-2	TRBJ2-1	TRBD2	18	.
CASSTAHLTVSNQPQHF	TGTGCCAGTAGTACGGCCCACCTGACAGTTAGCAATCAGCCCCAGCATTTT	TRBV19	TRBJ1-5	.	17	.
CASSPSGGGSYEQYF	TGTGCCAGCAGTCCTAGCGGGGGCGGCTCCTACGAGCAGTACTTC	TRBV2	TRBJ2-7	TRBD2	15	.
CASSLINYGYTF	TGTGCCAGCAGCCTAATAAACTATGGCTACACCTTC	TRBV25-1	TRBJ1-2	.	12	.
CATSDLAGGRETQYF	TGTGCCACCAGTGACCTAGCGGGGGGGAGAGAGACCCAGTACTTC	TRBV24-1	TRBJ2-5	TRBD2	15	.
CASSLGGAGGQPQHF	TGCGCCAGCAGCTTAGGGGGCGCGGGGGGTCAGCCCCAGCATTTT	TRBV5-1	TRBJ1-5	TRBD1	15	.
CASRADRPLWETQYF	TGTGCCAGCAGGGCCGACAGGCCCCTTTGGGAGACCCAGTACTTC	TRBV28	TRBJ2-5	.	15	.
CASSIQPGPSNQPQHF	TGTGCCAGCTCTATACAGCCAGGGCCCTCCAATCAGCCCCAGCATTTT	TRBV18	TRBJ1-5	.	16	.
CASSFTSQGYNEQFF	TGTGCCAGCAGTTTTACTTCTCAGGGATACAATGAGCAGTTCTTC	TRBV6-5	TRBJ2-1	.	15	once
CASSLGPLFYNEQFF	TGTGCCAGCAGCTTAGGGCCCCTCTTCTACAATGAGCAGTTCTTC	TRBV7-2	TRBJ2-1	.	15	.
CASSFSAGEGYTF	TGTGCCAGCAGCTTTTCGGCAGGGGAAGGCTACACCTTC	TRBV7-2	TRBJ1-2	.	13	.
CASSVLAGAQAHTDTQYF	TGTGCCAGCAGTGTACTAGCGGGGGCCCAGGCACACACAGATACGCAGTATTTT	TRBV6-4	TRBJ2-3	TRBD2	18	.
CATSDLTPVYGYTF	TGTGCCACCAGTGATTTGACGCCAGTTTATGGCTACACCTTC	TRBV24-1	TRBJ1-2	.	14	.
CASSLKRRGHEQFF	TGTGCCAGCAGCTTGAAAAGAAGGGGTCATGAGCAGTTCTTC	TRBV7-2	TRBJ2-1	.	14	.
CASSQDTQGDGYTF	TGTGCCAGCAGCCAAGATACACAGGGCGATGGCTACACCTTC	TRBV4-2	TRBJ1-2	.	14	.
CASSSPTGGHYGYTF	TGTGCCAGCAGCTCCCCGACAGGGGGCCACTATGGCTACACCTTC	TRBV9	TRBJ1-2	TRBD1	15	.
CASRRLAGEQYF	TGTGCCAGCAGGAGACTAGCCGGCGAGCAGTACTTC	TRBV28	TRBJ2-7	TRBD2	12	.
CASSSSSYEQYF	TGTGCCAGCAGTTCGAGCTCCTACGAGCAGTACTTC	TRBV6-2/TRBV6-3	TRBJ2-7	.	12	.
CASSRLRGDRGGQRYEQYF	TGTGCCAGCAGCCGCCTAAGGGGCGACCGAGGGGGTCAGCGGTACGAGCAGTACTTC	TRBV11-2	TRBJ2-7	.	19	few
CASSHTDWTSTDTQYF	TGCGCCAGCAGTCACACGGACTGGACTAGCACAGATACGCAGTATTTT	TRBV23-1	TRBJ2-3	.	16	.
CASSPQGVGNQPQHF	TGTGCCAGCAGTCCCCAGGGGGTGGGCAATCAGCCCCAGCATTTT	TRBV6-5	TRBJ1-5	TRBD1	15	once
CASSLEGFSTEAFF	TGCGCCAGCAGCTTGGAGGGGTTTAGCACTGAAGCTTTCTTT	TRBV5-1	TRBJ1-1	.	14	.
CASSQELAGDNEQFF	TGTGCCAGCAGCCAAGAGCTAGCGGGGGACAATGAGCAGTTCTTC	TRBV3-1/TRBV3-2	TRBJ2-1	TRBD2	15	.
CASRQHKSDEQYF	TGTGCCAGCAGACAGCATAAGTCGGACGAGCAGTACTTC	TRBV7-9	TRBJ2-7	.	13	.
CASNRVLTHGYTF	TGTGCCAGCAACAGGGTCCTGACCCATGGCTACACCTTC	TRBV6-6	TRBJ1-2	.	13	.
CASSITGVDNSPLHF	TGTGCCAGTAGCATCACAGGGGTCGATAATTCACCCCTCCACTTT	TRBV19	TRBJ1-6	TRBD1	15	.
CASSPPLGQGFGYTF	TGTGCCAGCAGCCCCCCACTGGGACAGGGTTTCGGCTACACCTTC	TRBV3-1/TRBV3-2	TRBJ1-2	TRBD1	15	.
CASSLTGGNTEAFF	TGTGCCAGCAGCCTGACAGGGGGCAACACTGAAGCTTTCTTT	TRBV3-1/TRBV3-2	TRBJ1-1	TRBD1	14	once
CASMRAPSTDTQYF	TGTGCCAGCATGAGGGCGCCTAGCACAGATACGCAGTATTTT	TRBV6-5	TRBJ2-3	.	14	.
CASSIVGGARNYGYTF	TGTGCCAGTAGTATAGTGGGGGGGGCCCGGAACTATGGCTACACCTTC	TRBV19	TRBJ1-2	.	16	.
CASSVPVQAHNQPQHF	TGTGCCAGCAGCGTTCCGGTTCAGGCCCACAATCAGCCCCAGCATTTT	TRBV9	TRBJ1-5	.	16	.
CASSSILAGVGEQYF	TGTGCCAGCAGTTCTATACTAGCGGGGGTGGGGGAGCAGTACTTC	TRBV27	TRBJ2-7	TRBD2	15	.
CASKDRANTEAFF	TGTGCCAGCAAGGACAGGGCGAACACTGAAGCTTTCTTT	TRBV6-5	TRBJ1-1	TRBD1	13	once
CATSRTGAKYSYNSPLHF	TGTGCCACCAGCAGGACAGGGGCCAAGTACTCCTATAATTCACCCCTCCACTTT	TRBV15	TRBJ1-6	TRBD1	18	.
CASSIDISAQFF	TGTGCCAGCAGTATTGACATTTCGGCGCAGTTCTTC	TRBV12-3/TRBV12-4	TRBJ2-1	.	12	.
CASGGVYEQYF	TGTGCCAGTGGAGGGGTCTACGAGCAGTACTTC	TRBV19	TRBJ2-7	.	11	.
CASSLTPGGTEAFF	TGTGCCAGCAGCCTGACACCCGGGGGCACTGAAGCTTTCTTT	TRBV2	TRBJ1-1	.	14	once
CASSLGGNGEAFF	TGTGCCAGCAGCTTAGGAGGGAATGGAGAAGCTTTCTTT	TRBV7-9	TRBJ1-1	.	13	.